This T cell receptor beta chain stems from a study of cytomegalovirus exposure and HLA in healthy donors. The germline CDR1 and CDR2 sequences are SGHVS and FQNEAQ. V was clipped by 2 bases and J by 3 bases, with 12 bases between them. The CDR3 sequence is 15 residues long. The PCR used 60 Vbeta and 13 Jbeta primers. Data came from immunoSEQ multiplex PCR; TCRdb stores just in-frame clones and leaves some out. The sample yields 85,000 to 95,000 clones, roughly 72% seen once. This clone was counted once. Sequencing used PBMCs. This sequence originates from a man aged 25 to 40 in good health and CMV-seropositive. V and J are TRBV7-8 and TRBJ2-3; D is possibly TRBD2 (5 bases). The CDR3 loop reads CASSLSAGWTDTQYF. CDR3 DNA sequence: TGTGCCAGCAGCTTAAGCGCGGGTTGGACAGATACGCAGTATTTT.